This TCR beta chain was retrieved from a study of response to subunit inactivated influenza vaccine (dated by TCRdb to the late 2010s). About the investigation overall: The study used deep quantitative T cell receptor repertoire profiling to track responses to a trivalent subunit inactivated influenza vaccine. General findings and caveats noted by the study authors: The authors suggested that each seasonal influenza vaccination may recruit only a limited number of new T cells.

Libraries were made using RT-PCR. The run used an Illumina HiSeq 2500. TCRdb trimmed the raw reads at Q25, called clones with MiXCR and kept productive beta chains. Rows are unified per CDR3 protein, each entry keeping the most common DNA and genes. This sample has fewer than 550,000 distinct CDR3 sequences in its table, and 25% of those were observed once. Around 1.8% of the sample is held by the ten biggest clonotypes. From the cysteine through the phenylalanine, the CDR3 covers 15 amino acids. Only the CDR3 part of the read is kept: 45 bases, read in frame from the first base. The germline V gene provides CDR1 SGDLS and CDR2 YYNGEE. Cut back by 0 bases and 6 bases, the V and J ends lie 13 bases apart. Regarding this clonotype: What antigen it recognizes has not been identified. Per-base quality was not reported, and no clone a single base away is much larger than it.

This TCR came from a man over 45 who received an inactivated influenza vaccine. Donor details come from another sample of the same person, matched by shared clones. Recombination joined TRBV9 with TRBJ2-1; the D gene is perhaps TRBD1, on 5 matching bases. The sequencing used CD4+ T cells sorted from PBMCs, collected around 5 days after vaccination. The CDR3 region has the sequence CASSVGGQGGNEQFF. The DNA sequence is TGTGCCAGCAGCGTAGGAGGTCAGGGTGGCAATGAGCAGTTCTTC.